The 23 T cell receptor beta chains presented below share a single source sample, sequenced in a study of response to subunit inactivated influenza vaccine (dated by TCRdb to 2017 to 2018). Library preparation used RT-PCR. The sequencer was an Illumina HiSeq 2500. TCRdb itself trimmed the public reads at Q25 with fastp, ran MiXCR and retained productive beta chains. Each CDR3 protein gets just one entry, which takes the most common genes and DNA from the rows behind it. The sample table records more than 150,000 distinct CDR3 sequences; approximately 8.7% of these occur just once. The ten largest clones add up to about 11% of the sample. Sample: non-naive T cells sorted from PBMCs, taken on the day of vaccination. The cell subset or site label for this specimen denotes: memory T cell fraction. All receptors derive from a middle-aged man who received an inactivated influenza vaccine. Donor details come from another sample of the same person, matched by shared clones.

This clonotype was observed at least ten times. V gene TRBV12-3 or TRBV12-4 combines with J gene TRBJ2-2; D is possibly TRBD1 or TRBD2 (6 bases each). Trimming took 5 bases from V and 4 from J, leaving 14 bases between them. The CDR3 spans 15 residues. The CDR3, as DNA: TGTGCCAGCAGTGGGGGGCCAACCAGCACCGGGGAGCTGTTTTTT. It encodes CASSGGPTSTGELFF.

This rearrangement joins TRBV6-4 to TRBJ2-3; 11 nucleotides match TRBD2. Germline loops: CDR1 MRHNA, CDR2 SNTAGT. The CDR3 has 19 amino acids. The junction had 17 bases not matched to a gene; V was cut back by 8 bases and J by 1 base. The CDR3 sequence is CASPKTGTSGSRGTDTQYF. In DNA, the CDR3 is TGTGCCAGCCCAAAAACCGGGACTAGCGGTTCGAGGGGCACAGATACGCAGTATTTT.

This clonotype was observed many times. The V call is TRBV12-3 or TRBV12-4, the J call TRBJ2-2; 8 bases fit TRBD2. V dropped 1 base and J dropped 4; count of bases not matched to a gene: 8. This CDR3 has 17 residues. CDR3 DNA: TGTGCCAGCAGTTTAGTCCGACTAGCGCTAAGCACCGGGGAGCTGTTTTTT. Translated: CASSLVRLALSTGELFF.

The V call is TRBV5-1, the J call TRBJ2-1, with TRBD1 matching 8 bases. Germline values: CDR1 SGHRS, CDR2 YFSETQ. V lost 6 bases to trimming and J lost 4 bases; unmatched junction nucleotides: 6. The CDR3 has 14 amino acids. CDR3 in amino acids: CASKTDRAYNEQFF. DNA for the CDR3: TGCGCCAGCAAGACGGACAGGGCATACAATGAGCAGTTCTTC.

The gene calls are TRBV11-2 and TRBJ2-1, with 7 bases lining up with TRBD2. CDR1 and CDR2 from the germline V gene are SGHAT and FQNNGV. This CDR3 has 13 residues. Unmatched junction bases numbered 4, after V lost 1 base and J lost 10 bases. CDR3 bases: TGTGCCAGCAGCTTAGTTGTCGGGGGGGAGCAGTTCTTC. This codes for CASSLVVGGEQFF. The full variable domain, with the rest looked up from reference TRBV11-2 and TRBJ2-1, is EAGVAQSPRYKIIEKRQSVAFWCNPISGHATLYWYQQILGQGPKLLIQFQNNGVVDDSQLPKDRFSAERLKGVDSTLKIQPAKLEDSAVYLCASSLVVGGEQFFGPGTRLTVL.

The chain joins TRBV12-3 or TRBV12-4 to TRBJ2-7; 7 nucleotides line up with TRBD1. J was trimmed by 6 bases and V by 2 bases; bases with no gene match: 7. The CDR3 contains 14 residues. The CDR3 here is CASSLILGQTEQYF. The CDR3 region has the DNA TGTGCCAGCAGTTTAATCTTGGGACAGACCGAGCAGTACTTC.

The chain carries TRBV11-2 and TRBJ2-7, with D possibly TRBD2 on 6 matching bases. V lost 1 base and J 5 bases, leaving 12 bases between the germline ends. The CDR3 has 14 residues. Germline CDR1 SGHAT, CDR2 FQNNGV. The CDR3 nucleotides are TGTGCCAGCAGCTTAGGCCCCGGCGGGAACGAGCAGTACTTC. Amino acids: CASSLGPGGNEQYF.

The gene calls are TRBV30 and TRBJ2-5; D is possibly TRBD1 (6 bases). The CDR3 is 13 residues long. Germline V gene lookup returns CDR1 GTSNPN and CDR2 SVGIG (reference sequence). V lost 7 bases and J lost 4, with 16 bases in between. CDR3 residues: CALTGAGAETQYF. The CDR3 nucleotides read TGTGCCTTAACTGGGGCAGGGGCAGAGACCCAGTACTTC.

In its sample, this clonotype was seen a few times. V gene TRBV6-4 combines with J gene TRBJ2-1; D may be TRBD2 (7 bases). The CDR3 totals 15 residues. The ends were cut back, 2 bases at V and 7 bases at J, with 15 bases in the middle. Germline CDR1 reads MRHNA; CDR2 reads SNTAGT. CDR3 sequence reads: CASSDGGGPRNEQFF. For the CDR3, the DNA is TGTGCCAGCAGTGACGGGGGGGGGCCCAGGAATGAGCAGTTCTTC.

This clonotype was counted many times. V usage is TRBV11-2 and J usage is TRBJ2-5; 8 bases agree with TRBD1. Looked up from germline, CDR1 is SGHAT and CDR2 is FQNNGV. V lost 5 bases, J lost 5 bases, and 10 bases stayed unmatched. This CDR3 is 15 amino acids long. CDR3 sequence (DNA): TGTGCCAGCAGCCCAAGACAGGGGTTCGGGGAGACCCAGTACTTC. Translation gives CASSPRQGFGETQYF.

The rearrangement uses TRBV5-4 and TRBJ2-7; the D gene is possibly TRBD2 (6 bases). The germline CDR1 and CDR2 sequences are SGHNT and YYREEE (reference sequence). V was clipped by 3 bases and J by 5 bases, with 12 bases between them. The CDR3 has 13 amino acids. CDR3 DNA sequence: TGTGCCAGCAGCTGGGACTGGAATGACGAGCAGTACTTC. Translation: CASSWDWNDEQYF.

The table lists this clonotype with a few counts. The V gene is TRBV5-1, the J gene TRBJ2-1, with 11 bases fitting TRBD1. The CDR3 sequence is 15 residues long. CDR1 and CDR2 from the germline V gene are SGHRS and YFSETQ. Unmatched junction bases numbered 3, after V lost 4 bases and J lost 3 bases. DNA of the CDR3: TGCGCCAGCAGCGAGGACAGGGGGCTCTACAATGAGCAGTTCTTC. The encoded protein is CASSEDRGLYNEQFF.

CDR3 in amino acids: CASSPSGRAIGELFF. CDR3 in DNA: TGTGCCAGCAGTCCGAGCGGGAGGGCCATCGGGGAGCTGTTTTTT. This sequence joins TRBV28 and TRBJ2-2, with TRBD2 identical over 10 bases. The V gene end was trimmed by 5 bases and the J gene end by 7 bases; junction bases not matched to a gene: 7. This CDR3 is 15 amino acids long. Germline CDR1 is MDHEN and CDR2 is SYDVKM.

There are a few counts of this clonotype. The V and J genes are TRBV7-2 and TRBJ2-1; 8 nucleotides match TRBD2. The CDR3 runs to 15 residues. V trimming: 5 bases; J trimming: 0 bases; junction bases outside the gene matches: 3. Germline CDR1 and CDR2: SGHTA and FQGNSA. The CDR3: CASSVSGSSYNEQFF. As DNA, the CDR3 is TGTGCCAGCAGCGTCAGCGGGAGCTCCTACAATGAGCAGTTCTTC.

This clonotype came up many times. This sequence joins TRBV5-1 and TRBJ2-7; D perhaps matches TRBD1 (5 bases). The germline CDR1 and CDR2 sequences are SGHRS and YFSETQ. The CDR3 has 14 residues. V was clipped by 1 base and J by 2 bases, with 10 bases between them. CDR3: CASSLLQATYEQYF. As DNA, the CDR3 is TGCGCCAGCAGCTTGTTACAGGCTACCTACGAGCAGTACTTC. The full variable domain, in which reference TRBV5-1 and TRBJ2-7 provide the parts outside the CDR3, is KAGVTQTPRYLIKTRGQQVTLSCSPISGHRSVSWYQQTPGQGLQFLFEYFSETQRNKGNFPGRFSGRQFSNSRSEMNVSTLELGDSALYLCASSLLQATYEQYFGPGTRLTVT.

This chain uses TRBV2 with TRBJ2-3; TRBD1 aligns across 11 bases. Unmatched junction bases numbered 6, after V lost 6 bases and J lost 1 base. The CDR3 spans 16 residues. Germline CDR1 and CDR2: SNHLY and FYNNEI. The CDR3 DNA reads TGTGCCAGCAGATCCCGGGGACAGGGGGGCACAGATACGCAGTATTTT. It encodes CASRSRGQGGTDTQYF.

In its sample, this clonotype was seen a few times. Written as DNA, the CDR3 is TGTGCCACCAGCAGCCAGACAGGGCTATCCGACGAGCAGTACTTC. Translation: CATSSQTGLSDEQYF. The chain couples TRBV15 to TRBJ2-7; 7 bases line up with TRBD1. Trimming cost V 3 bases and J 5 bases; bases outside gene matches: 10. CDR1 is LNHNV and CDR2 is YYDKDF in the germline V gene (reference sequence). The CDR3 covers 15 residues. Combining the CDR3 with reference TRBV15 and TRBJ2-7 gives the whole variable domain DAMVIQNPRYQVTQFGKPVTLSCSQTLNHNVMYWYQQKSSQAPKLLFHYYDKDFNNEADTPDNFQSRRPNTSFCFLDIRSPGLGDTAMYLCATSSQTGLSDEQYFGPGTRLTVT.

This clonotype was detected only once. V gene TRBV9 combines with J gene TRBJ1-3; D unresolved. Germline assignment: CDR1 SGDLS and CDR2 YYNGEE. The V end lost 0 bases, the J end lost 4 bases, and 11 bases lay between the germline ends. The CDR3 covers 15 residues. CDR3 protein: CASSVDVLGGNTIYF. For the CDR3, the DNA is TGTGCCAGCAGCGTAGATGTGCTAGGGGGAAACACCATATATTTT.

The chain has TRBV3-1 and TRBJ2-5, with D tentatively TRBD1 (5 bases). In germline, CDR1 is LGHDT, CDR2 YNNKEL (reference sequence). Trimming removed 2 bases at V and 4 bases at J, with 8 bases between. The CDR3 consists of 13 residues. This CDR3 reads CASSQQGVETQYF. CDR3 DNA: TGTGCCAGCAGCCAACAAGGGGTAGAGACCCAGTACTTC.

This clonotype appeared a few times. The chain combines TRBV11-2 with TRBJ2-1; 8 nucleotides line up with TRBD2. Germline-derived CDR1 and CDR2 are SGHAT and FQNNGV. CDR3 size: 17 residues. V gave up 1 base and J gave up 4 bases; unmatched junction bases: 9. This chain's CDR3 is CASSLVGGREDYNEQFF. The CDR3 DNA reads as TGTGCCAGCAGCTTAGTGGGTGGGCGGGAGGATTACAATGAGCAGTTCTTC.

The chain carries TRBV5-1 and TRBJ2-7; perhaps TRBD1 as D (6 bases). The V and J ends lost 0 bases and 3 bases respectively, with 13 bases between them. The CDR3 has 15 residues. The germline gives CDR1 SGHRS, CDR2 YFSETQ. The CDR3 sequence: CASSLDQGSFYEQYF. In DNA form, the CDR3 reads TGCGCCAGCAGCTTGGATCAGGGGAGCTTCTACGAGCAGTACTTC.

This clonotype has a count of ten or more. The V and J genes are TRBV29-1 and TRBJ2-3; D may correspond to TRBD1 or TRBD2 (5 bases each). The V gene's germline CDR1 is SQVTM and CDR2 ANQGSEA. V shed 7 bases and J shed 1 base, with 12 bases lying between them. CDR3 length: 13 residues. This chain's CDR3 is CSGDLSGTDTQYF. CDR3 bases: TGCAGCGGGGACCTTTCTGGCACAGATACGCAGTATTTT.

CDR3 nucleotide sequence: TGCAGTGCTAGAAGGCGACAGGAGACCCAGTACTTC. This encodes CSARRRQETQYF. This chain links TRBV20-1 with TRBJ2-5; possible D gene TRBD1, 5 bases. This CDR3 is built from 12 residues. V was trimmed by 2 bases and J by 5 bases, leaving 9 bases between them. Germline V lookup: CDR1 DFQATT, CDR2 SNEGSKA (reference sequence).